This T cell receptor (beta chain) comes out of a study of cytomegalovirus exposure and HLA in healthy donors. This clone was counted a few times. Its antigen remains unidentified. Profiled with immunoSEQ multiplex PCR; TCRdb holds only in-frame clones, not every one. The table lists some 250,000 clones, 90% of them singletons, with more than 0.35% in the top ten. Germline V gene lookup returns CDR1 MNHNS and CDR2 SASEGT. The V and J ends lost 6 bases and 4 bases, in that order; junction bases with no gene match: 9. The length of the CDR3 is 15 residues. Whole-study findings and limits: In the roughly 120 validation repertoires, a later analysis found that first-cohort TCR clusters tended to co-occur. Researchers catalogued approximately 160 TCR beta chains as cytomegalovirus-associated.

The sample comprised PBMCs. The receptor comes from a woman between 18 and 29 years old in good health and CMV-seronegative. This sequence joins TRBV6-1 and TRBJ1-2, with 9 positions matching TRBD1. The chain's CDR3 is CASRATGGILYGYTF. The DNA for the CDR3 is TGTGCCAGCAGAGCCACAGGGGGCATCCTCTATGGCTACACCTTC.